These 7 T cell receptor beta chains originate from one sample sequenced in a study of T cells in Graves' hyperthyroidism and ophthalmopathy. The CDR3 regions of TCR beta were amplified from RNA transcripts. TCR CDR3 underwent first-round RT-PCR with the HTBI primer set. TCRdb called the multiplex PCR reads again in MiXCR, with one record for every CDR3 protein. The profile covers about 640,000 distinct CDR3 sequences, with 20% appearing a single time and under 35% taken by the ten largest. Input material: blood. The receptors stem from a man aged 25 to 45 with Graves' ophthalmopathy.

A few counts support this clonotype. This chain uses TRBV6-1 with TRBJ2-7; D is perhaps TRBD2 (6 bases). The CDR3 totals 15 residues. Germline V lookup: CDR1 MNHNS, CDR2 SASEGT. V lost 6 bases and J 2 bases, leaving 17 bases between the germline ends. The CDR3 region has the DNA TGTGCCAGCAGGGTCAGCGGGCCTGCCCCCTACGAGCAGTACTTC. It encodes CASRVSGPAPYEQYF.

The chain recombines TRBV7-2 with TRBJ2-3; 10 bases agree with TRBD2. V shed 2 bases and J 6 bases; nucleotides not matched to a gene: 11. The germline CDR1 and CDR2 sequences are SGHTA and FQGNSA. There are 17 residues in the CDR3. The CDR3 here is CASSLLWASGRVDTQYF. The CDR3 region has the DNA TGTGCCAGCAGCTTACTTTGGGCTAGCGGGAGAGTCGATACGCAGTATTTT.

The rearrangement joins TRBV7-9 to TRBJ2-5, with TRBD2 as a possible D gene (6 bases). Germline-derived CDR1 and CDR2 are SEHNR and FQNEAQ (reference sequence). The CDR3 contains 14 residues. Trimming shortened V by 5 bases and J by 3 bases, and 13 bases separated the two germline ends. The CDR3 sequence: CASSPGLTKETQYF. Written as DNA, the CDR3 is TGTGCCAGCAGCCCGGGACTGACGAAAGAGACCCAGTACTTC. Using reference TRBV7-9 and TRBJ2-5 for the parts outside the CDR3, the full variable domain is DTGVSQNPRHKITKRGQNVTFRCDPISEHNRLYWYRQTLGQGPEFLTYFQNEAQLEKSRLLSDRFSAERPKGSFSTLEIQRTEQGDSAMYLCASSPGLTKETQYFGPGTRLLVL.

V usage is TRBV10-3 and J usage is TRBJ1-2; 7 bases agree with TRBD1. V lost 4 bases, J lost 6 bases, and 11 bases stayed unmatched. Germline-derived CDR1 and CDR2 are ENHRY and SYGVKD. CDR3 length: 15 amino acids. This CDR3 is CAISARGDLTDGYTF. CDR3 DNA sequence: TGTGCCATCAGTGCCAGGGGGGACCTTACGGATGGCTACACCTTC.

The chain joins TRBV18 to TRBJ2-3; weak D call: TRBD2 (6 bases). Trimming took off 4 bases at V and 7 bases at J, with 15 bases between the two ends. CDR3 length equals 14 residues. Looked up from germline, CDR1 is KGHSH and CDR2 is LQKENI. CDR3 protein: CASSRMWGENTQYF. The DNA for the CDR3 is TGTGCCAGCTCACGTATGTGGGGGGAAAATACGCAGTATTTT.

This clonotype was seen at least ten times. This chain links TRBV4-2 with TRBJ2-7; 9 bases line up with TRBD1. CDR1 and CDR2 from the germline V gene are LGHNA and YNFKEQ. J gave up 5 bases and V 1 base, and 3 bases lay outside the gene matches. This CDR3 has 14 amino acids. The CDR3, as DNA: TGTGCCAGCAGCCAAGGGGACAGGGTGGACGAGCAGTACTTC. Amino acids: CASSQGDRVDEQYF.

There are a few counts of this clonotype. The gene calls are TRBV12-3 or TRBV12-4 and TRBJ1-1; 9 bases fit TRBD1. This CDR3 is built from 13 residues. Trimming took 9 bases from V and 6 from J; bases not matched to a gene: 8. Here the CDR3 reads CASRQGEGAEAFF. The CDR3 DNA is TGTGCCAGTCGACAGGGGGAGGGGGCTGAAGCTTTCTTT.